The T cell receptor beta chain under discussion was sequenced for a study of T cell repertoires in cytomegalovirus infection. On the study more broadly: Recently identified HLA-C-restricted CMV epitopes were used, and well-studied HLA-B-restricted CMV epitopes were used as well. Indications came from public TCR beta signatures; they pointed to CMV infection and to a matching HLA type. Study-level results: HLA-C-restricted CMV clonotypes gave the most frequent clonotype in two of eight donors.

V was clipped by 2 bases and J by 8 bases, with 9 bases between them. This CDR3 has 12 amino acids. TCRdb reprocessed the reads with MiXCR, giving one entry per CDR3 protein. This sample has approximately 100,000 distinct CDR3 sequences, with about 30% found just once. Note on this clonotype: Its target is unknown.

The source material was CD8+ T cells from cultured PBMCs, sampled from culture after CMV antigen stimulation. This clonotype was sampled from a human donor in good health (CMV status not recorded). Some clones in this sample may be carry-over from other donors' samples. This chain links TRBV12-3 or TRBV12-4 with TRBJ1-2; D uncertain. This CDR3 is CASSLPPSGYTF. Here the CDR3 DNA reads TGTGCCAGCAGTTTACCCCCCTCGGGCTACACCTTC.